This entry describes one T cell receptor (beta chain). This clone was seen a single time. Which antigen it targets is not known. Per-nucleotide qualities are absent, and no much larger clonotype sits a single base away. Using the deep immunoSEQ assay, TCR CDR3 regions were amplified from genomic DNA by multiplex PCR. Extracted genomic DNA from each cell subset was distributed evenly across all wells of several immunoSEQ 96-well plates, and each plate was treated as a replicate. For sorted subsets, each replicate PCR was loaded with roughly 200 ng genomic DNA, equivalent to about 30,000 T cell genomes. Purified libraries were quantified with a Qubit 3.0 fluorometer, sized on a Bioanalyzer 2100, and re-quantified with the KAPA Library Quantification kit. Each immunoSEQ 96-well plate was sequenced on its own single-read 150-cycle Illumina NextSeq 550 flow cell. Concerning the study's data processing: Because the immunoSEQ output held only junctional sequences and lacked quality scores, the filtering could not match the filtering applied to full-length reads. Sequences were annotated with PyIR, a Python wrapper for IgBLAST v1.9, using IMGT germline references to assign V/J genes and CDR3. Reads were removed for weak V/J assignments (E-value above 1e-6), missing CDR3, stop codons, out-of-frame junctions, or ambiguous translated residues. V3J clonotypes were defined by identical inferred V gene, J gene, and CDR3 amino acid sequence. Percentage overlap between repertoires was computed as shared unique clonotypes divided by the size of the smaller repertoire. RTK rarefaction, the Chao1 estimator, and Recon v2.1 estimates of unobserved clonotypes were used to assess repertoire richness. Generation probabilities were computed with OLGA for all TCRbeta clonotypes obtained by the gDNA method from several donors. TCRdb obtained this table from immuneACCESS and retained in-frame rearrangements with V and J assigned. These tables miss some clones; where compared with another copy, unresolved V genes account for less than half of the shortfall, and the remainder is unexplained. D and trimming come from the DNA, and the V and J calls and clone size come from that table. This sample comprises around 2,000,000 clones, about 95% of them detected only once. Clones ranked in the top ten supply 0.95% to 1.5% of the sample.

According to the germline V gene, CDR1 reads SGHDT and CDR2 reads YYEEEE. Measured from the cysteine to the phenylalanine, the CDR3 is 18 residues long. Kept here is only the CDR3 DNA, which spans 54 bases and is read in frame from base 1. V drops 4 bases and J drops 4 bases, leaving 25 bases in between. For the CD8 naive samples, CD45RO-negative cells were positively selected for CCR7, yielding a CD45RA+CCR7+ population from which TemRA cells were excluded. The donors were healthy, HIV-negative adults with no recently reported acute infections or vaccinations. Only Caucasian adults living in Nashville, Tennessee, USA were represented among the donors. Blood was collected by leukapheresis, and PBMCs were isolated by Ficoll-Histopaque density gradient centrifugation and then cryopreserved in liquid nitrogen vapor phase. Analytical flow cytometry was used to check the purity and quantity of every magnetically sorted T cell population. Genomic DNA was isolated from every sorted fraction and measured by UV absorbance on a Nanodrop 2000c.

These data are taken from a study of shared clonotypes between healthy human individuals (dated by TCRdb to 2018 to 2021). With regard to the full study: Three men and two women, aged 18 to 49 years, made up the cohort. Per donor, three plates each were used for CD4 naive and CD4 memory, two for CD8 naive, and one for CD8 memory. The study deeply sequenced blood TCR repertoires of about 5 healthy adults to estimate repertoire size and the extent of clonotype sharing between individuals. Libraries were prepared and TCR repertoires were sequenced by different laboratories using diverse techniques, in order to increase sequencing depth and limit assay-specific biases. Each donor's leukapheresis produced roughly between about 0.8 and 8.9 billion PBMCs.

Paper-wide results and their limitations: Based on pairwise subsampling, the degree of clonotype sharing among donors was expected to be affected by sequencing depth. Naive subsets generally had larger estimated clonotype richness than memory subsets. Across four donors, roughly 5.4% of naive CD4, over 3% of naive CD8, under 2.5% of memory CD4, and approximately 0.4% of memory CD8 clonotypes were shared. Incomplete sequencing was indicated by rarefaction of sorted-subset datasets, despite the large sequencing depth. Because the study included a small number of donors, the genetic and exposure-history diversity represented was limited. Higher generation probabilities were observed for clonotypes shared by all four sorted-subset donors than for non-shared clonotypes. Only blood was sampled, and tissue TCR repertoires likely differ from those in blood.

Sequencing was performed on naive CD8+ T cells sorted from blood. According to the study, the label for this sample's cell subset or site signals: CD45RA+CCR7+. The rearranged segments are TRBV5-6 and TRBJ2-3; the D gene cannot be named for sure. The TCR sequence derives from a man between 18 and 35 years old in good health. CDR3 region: CASSHQRPDNFWPDTQYF. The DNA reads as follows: TGTGCCAGCAGCCACCAACGTCCCGATAACTTCTGGCCAGATACGCAGTATTTT.